Described below is a single TCR beta chain sequence and its context. The data originate from a study of blood T cell repertoires in COVID-19. On the study more broadly: Donors in the United States, Italy and Spain gave samples during acute or convalescent COVID-19. PBMCs, B-cell-depleted T cells, or T cells provided the cDNA or gDNA that made up the material.

In the source study's methods: Estimation of nucleated cell counts relied on the amplification of reference gene primers. Here immunoSEQ multiplex PCR was the method, and the copy in TCRdb shows in-frame clones only, minus some. The V and J calls and clone size were taken over from that table, and D and trimming were inferred from the DNA. The top ten hold less than 15% of the sample, which has 200,000 to 250,000 clones, 70% to 90% seen once. The CDR3 spans 14 residues. Trimming stripped 5 bases from V and 10 bases from J, with 18 bases between. The V gene's germline CDR1 is MNHEY and CDR2 SMNVEV (reference sequence).

The material sequenced was peripheral blood. The sequence was obtained from a woman younger than 30 who had recovered from COVID-19. The rearrangement uses TRBV27 and TRBJ2-1; D unresolved. The CDR3 DNA sequence: TGTGCCAGCAGTCCCTTCGCACCATCCAGAGAGCAGTTCTTC. Residues: CASSPFAPSREQFF.